Shown below are 22 T cell receptor beta chains from a single sample sequenced in a study of technical replicates of blood from a handful of donors. Profiling relied on immunoSEQ multiplex PCR, and the TCRdb table lists in-frame clones only, not all of them. The sample consists of over 90,000 clones, 90% to 97% of them appearing once. Input material: T cells isolated from PBMCs. These receptors all stem from a human donor in good health.

About this clone: Other DNA sequences within the sample encode an identical CDR3. The genes are TRBV5-1 and TRBJ1-1, with D perhaps TRBD1 (5 bases). The V gene's germline CDR1 is SGHRS and CDR2 YFSETQ. V lost 0 bases, J lost 0 bases, and 6 bases lay in between. The CDR3 length is 14 residues. CDR3 protein: CASSLGQMNTEAFF. For the CDR3, the DNA is TGCGCCAGCAGCTTGGGACAGATGAACACTGAAGCTTTCTTT.

The chain uses TRBV28 and TRBJ2-1; 11 bases align to TRBD2. Germline-derived CDR1 and CDR2 are MDHEN and SYDVKM. There are 15 residues in the CDR3. Trimming at V came to 5 bases and at J to 10 bases, leaving 10 bases not matched to a gene. The CDR3 loop is CASSDSGRALGEQFF. The CDR3 coding sequence is TGTGCCAGCAGTGATAGCGGGAGGGCGCTGGGAGAGCAGTTCTTC.

The chain links TRBV2 to TRBJ2-1; no definite D call. The V gene lost 6 bases and the J gene lost 0 bases, with 9 bases spanning the gap. The CDR3 is made up of 14 amino acids. CDR1 SNHLY and CDR2 FYNNEI come from the germline V gene. The CDR3 DNA follows: TGTGCCAGCAGCCGATCGAGCTCCTACAATGAGCAGTTCTTC. Protein: CASSRSSSYNEQFF.

The chain links TRBV6-5 to TRBJ2-7, with a tentative D call TRBD2 (5 bases). The CDR3 loop spans 13 amino acids. Per the germline V gene, CDR1 is MNHEY and CDR2 is SVGAGI. V was pared by 4 bases and J by 3 bases, with 10 bases between. In DNA form, the CDR3 reads TGTGCCAGCAGTTTGGGCGGGTTCTACGAGCAGTACTTC. This codes for CASSLGGFYEQYF.

This sequence joins TRBV9 and TRBJ2-7; maybe TRBD2 (5 bases). The V end lost 2 bases, the J end lost 2 bases, and 11 bases lay between the germline ends. CDR1 SGDLS and CDR2 YYNGEE come from the germline V gene. The CDR3 has 14 residues. In DNA, the CDR3 is TGTGCCAGCAGCGTGGCCTTAGCGCCCTACGAGCAGTACTTC. It encodes CASSVALAPYEQYF. The complete variable domain, with remaining parts taken from reference TRBV9 and TRBJ2-7, reads DSGVTQTPKHLITATGQRVTLRCSPRSGDLSVYWYQQSLDQGLQFLIQYYNGEERAKGNILERFSAQQFPDLHSELNLSSLELGDSALYFCASSVALAPYEQYFGPGTRLTVT.

This clone has only a few counts. V is TRBV9 and J is TRBJ2-1; 9 bases are a match to TRBD2. The CDR3 runs 16 residues. V lost 0 bases and J lost 2; bases outside the gene matches: 3. Germline CDR1 is SGDLS and CDR2 is YYNGEE. CDR3 loop: CASSVVSGGPYNEQFF. As DNA, the CDR3 is TGTGCCAGCAGCGTAGTTAGCGGGGGACCCTACAATGAGCAGTTCTTC.

CDR3 sequence reads: CASSGVSGGYTF. CDR3 in DNA: TGTGCCAGTAGTGGAGTCAGCGGAGGCTACACCTTC. The V and J genes are TRBV19 and TRBJ1-2, with D uncertain. Germline CDR1 and CDR2: LNHDA and SQIVND (reference sequence). CDR3 length: 12 residues. The V and J ends lost 5 bases and 8 bases respectively, with 12 bases between them.

This clone was observed once. The chain couples TRBV14 to TRBJ2-7; tentatively, D is TRBD1 (6 bases). Trimming pared 0 bases from V and 3 bases from J, leaving 15 bases between. Germline CDR1 and CDR2: SGHDN and FVKESK. The CDR3 consists of 16 residues. In DNA form, the CDR3 reads TGTGCCAGCAGCCAAGATCTATTACAGGGTATCTACGAGCAGTACTTC. This gives the protein CASSQDLLQGIYEQYF.

The rearrangement links TRBV7-3 to TRBJ2-3, with unresolved D. The V gene's germline CDR1 is SGHTA and CDR2 FQGTGA. This CDR3 has 11 residues. Trimming left V 10 bases short and J 4 bases short, with 9 bases between. In nucleotides, the CDR3 is TGTGCCACATTACAGTCAGATACGCAGTATTTT. This codes for CATLQSDTQYF.

The V call is TRBV18, the J call TRBJ1-2, with TRBD1 matching over 7 bases. This CDR3 has 16 amino acids. The V segment lost 0 bases and the J segment 4 bases; nucleotides outside the gene matches: 8. CDR1 and CDR2 from the germline V gene are KGHSH and LQKENI. The CDR3 reads CASSPPRGDSFYGYTF. CDR3 DNA sequence: TGTGCCAGCTCACCACCCCGTGGGGACAGCTTCTATGGCTACACCTTC.

This clone showed up just once. The chain joins TRBV28 to TRBJ2-1, with a possible D match to TRBD1 (6 bases). V was shortened by 7 bases and J by 3 bases, with 13 bases between the two germline ends. Germline V gene data show CDR1 as MDHEN and CDR2 as SYDVKM. The CDR3 loop spans 14 amino acids. The CDR3 reads CASTKQGGYNEQFF. The CDR3 DNA reads TGTGCCAGCACCAAACAGGGTGGCTACAATGAGCAGTTCTTC. Full variable domain (remainder filled in from reference TRBV28 and TRBJ2-1): DVKVTQSSRYLVKRTGEKVFLECVQDMDHENMFWYRQDPGLGLRLIYFSYDVKMKEKGDIPEGYSVSREKKERFSLILESASTNQTSMYLCASTKQGGYNEQFFGPGTRLTVL.

This chain joins TRBV28 and TRBJ2-1; TRBD2 matches at 8 bases. This CDR3 is 16 amino acids long. Germline CDR1 reads MDHEN; CDR2 reads SYDVKM. V was pared by 6 bases and J by 5 bases, with 12 bases of the junction left unmatched. Here the CDR3 DNA reads TGTGCCAGCAGACCCTGGGGAGCGGGAGAAAACAATGAGCAGTTCTTC. Amino acid sequence: CASRPWGAGENNEQFF.

The genes are TRBV19 and TRBJ1-3, with 7 bases matching TRBD1. CDR1 and CDR2 from the germline V gene are LNHDA and SQIVND (reference sequence). The V gene end was trimmed by 5 bases and the J gene end by 2 bases; junction bases not matched to a gene: 18. The CDR3 covers 19 residues. The chain's CDR3 is CASSAGTAPAGPTGNTIYF. As DNA, the CDR3 is TGTGCCAGTAGTGCGGGGACAGCACCTGCGGGCCCTACTGGAAACACCATATATTTT.

Note on this clone: Other DNA sequences from this sample encode an identical CDR3 as well. The gene calls are TRBV5-1 and TRBJ1-1; TRBD1 matches 11 bases. This CDR3 region has 15 residues. J lost 4 bases, V lost 0 bases, and 2 bases had no gene match. Germline values: CDR1 SGHRS, CDR2 YFSETQ. CDR3 nucleotides: TGCGCCAGCAGCTTGGCCGGGACAGGGGGCACTGAAGCTTTCTTT. It yields the protein CASSLAGTGGTEAFF.

The rearrangement joins TRBV9 to TRBJ1-2, with 8 bases identical to TRBD1. CDR3 length equals 17 residues. The germline CDR1 and CDR2 sequences are SGDLS and YYNGEE. V was clipped by 4 bases and J by 3 bases; unmatched bases: 14. CDR3 coding DNA: TGTGCCAGCAGCCCCACCCTGCGGGCGACAGGGGACTATGGCTACACCTTC. Protein sequence: CASSPTLRATGDYGYTF.

V is TRBV7-2 and J is TRBJ2-1; 9 nucleotides align to TRBD2. This CDR3 contains 16 residues. Germline values: CDR1 SGHTA, CDR2 FQGNSA. With 4 bases clipped from V and 8 bases from J, the junction kept 12 bases outside the gene matches. The CDR3 DNA reads as TGTGCCAGCAGCTCCGTAGGGGTAGCGGGAGCTCATGAGCAGTTCTTC. As protein: CASSSVGVAGAHEQFF.

The J gene is TRBJ2-2, the V gene TRBV19; 9 bases align to TRBD1. Losses at the gene ends were 7 bases for V and 4 bases for J; bases not matched to a gene: 4. Germline CDR1 reads LNHDA; CDR2 reads SQIVND (reference sequence). This CDR3 is 14 amino acids long. The CDR3 DNA sequence: TGTGCCAGTACCAGACAGGGGGGCACCGGGGAGCTGTTTTTT. This encodes CASTRQGGTGELFF.

The J gene is TRBJ2-5, the V gene TRBV6-1, with D unclear. V lost 5 bases and J lost 5, with 12 bases in between. CDR1 is MNHNS and CDR2 is SASEGT in the germline V gene. There are 13 residues in the CDR3. CDR3 residues: CASSQLAGETQYF. In DNA, the CDR3 is TGTGCCAGCAGTCAGTTAGCCGGTGAGACCCAGTACTTC.

The CDR3 here is CASSPLSGRTSTDTQYF. The CDR3 DNA sequence: TGCGCCAGCAGCCCATTAAGCGGGAGAACTAGCACAGATACGCAGTATTTT. The chain couples TRBV4-3 to TRBJ2-3, with TRBD2 matching 8 bases. Germline lookup yields CDR1 LGHNA and CDR2 YSLEER. Unmatched junction bases numbered 9, after V lost 4 bases and J lost 0 bases. This CDR3 comprises 17 residues.

This sequence joins TRBV28 and TRBJ1-5; perhaps TRBD1 as D (5 bases). The CDR3 is 12 amino acids. Germline-derived CDR1 and CDR2 are MDHEN and SYDVKM. The V and J ends lost 2 bases and 7 bases respectively, with 6 bases between them. The CDR3 sequence is CASSLRGQPQHF. CDR3 nucleotides: TGTGCCAGCAGTTTAAGGGGCCAGCCCCAGCATTTT.

This rearrangement joins TRBV30 to TRBJ2-3; 7 bases are shared with TRBD1. The V and J ends lost 5 bases and 8 bases, in that order; junction bases with no gene match: 10. Germline-derived CDR1 and CDR2 are GTSNPN and SVGIG (reference sequence). The CDR3 loop spans 13 amino acids. CDR3 loop: CAWQGVQKGTQYF. CDR3 DNA sequence: TGTGCCTGGCAGGGGGTCCAGAAGGGTACGCAGTATTTT.

V and J are TRBV19 and TRBJ2-5, with TRBD1 matching over 9 bases. This CDR3 is 14 amino acids long. Looked up from germline, CDR1 is LNHDA and CDR2 is SQIVND (reference sequence). After removal of 3 bases from V and 2 bases from J, the junction contained 1 base not matched to a gene. CDR3 in DNA: TGTGCCAGTAGTATGGGACAGGGTCAAGAGACCCAGTACTTC. This translates into CASSMGQGQETQYF.